Sequencing of this T cell receptor (beta chain) was carried out in a study of molecular identifiers for immune sequencing clone quantification. The CDR3 totals 10 residues. The V gene lost 5 bases and the J gene lost 8 bases, with 6 bases spanning the gap. Germline lookup yields CDR1 MNHNS and CDR2 SASEGT. TCRdb passed the PCR reads through MiXCR, listing each CDR3 protein once. The sample records over 300,000 distinct CDR3 sequences, roughly 24% being singletons. This clonotype was recorded at least ten times. This receptor was identified in a human donor in good health. Some libraries in this study had Jurkat cell RNA spiked in. V usage is TRBV6-1 and J usage is TRBJ1-2; D unresolved. Sequenced material: naive CD8+ T cells from blood, with Jurkat cell RNA spiked in. Subset defined: FACS-sorted CD8+CD4-CCR7+CD45RA+ naive T cells. Here the CDR3 reads CASSRLGYTF. Written as DNA, the CDR3 is TGTGCCAGCAGTCGTCTAGGCTACACCTTC.